The 25 T cell receptor beta chains reported below all come from one sample, sequenced in a study of T cell repertoires in aging, cancer and after chemotherapy. The template was genomic DNA from peripheral blood, not RNA. A mixed TRB-A/B primer pool amplified rearranged TRB by multiplex touch-down PCR. One entry per CDR3 protein results from TCRdb running MiXCR on the multiplex PCR reads. Among under 2,500 distinct CDR3 sequences, under 45% were seen once, and the ten largest hold approximately 39%. Sequenced input: blood. The receptors come from a human donor with a solid tumor.

Within the sample, this clonotype is hyperexpanded. The chain is built from TRBV5-5 and TRBJ2-5; D is unclear. This CDR3 region has 15 residues. V lost 0 bases and J lost 0, with 9 bases in between. CDR1 and CDR2 from the germline V gene are SGHKS and YYEKEE (reference sequence). The chain's CDR3 is CASSLVGRYQETQYF. The CDR3 nucleotides read TGTGCCAGCAGCTTGGTGGGCAGGTACCAAGAGACCCAGTACTTC.

The chain has TRBV6-2 or TRBV6-3 and TRBJ1-1, with a weak D call TRBD1 (6 bases). V was shortened by 2 bases and J by 2 bases, with 12 bases between the two germline ends. Germline-derived CDR1 and CDR2 are MNHEY and SVGEGT. The CDR3 length is 15 residues. CDR3 nucleotides: TGTGCCAGCAGTTACGGGGGGGCGAGAAACACTGAAGCTTTCTTT. Translating it yields CASSYGGARNTEAFF.

This clonotype was counted between two and nine times. V and J are TRBV7-2 and TRBJ2-3; D tentatively fits TRBD1 or TRBD2 (5 bases each). The CDR3 covers 14 residues. Germline values: CDR1 SGHTA, CDR2 FQGNSA. Trimming cost V 3 bases and J 2 bases, with 9 bases left between them. DNA of the CDR3: TGTGCCAGCAGCTTTTCCGGGACCACAGATACGCAGTATTTT. This translates into CASSFSGTTDTQYF. Supplemented by reference TRBV7-2 and TRBJ2-3, the full variable domain reads GAGVSQSPSNKVTEKGKDVELRCDPISGHTALYWYRQSLGQGLEFLIYFQGNSAPDKSGLPSDRFSAERTGGSVSTLTIQRTQQEDSAVYLCASSFSGTTDTQYFGPGTRLTVL.

The chain uses TRBV7-2 and TRBJ2-7; D call uncertain. V was cut by 2 bases and J by 6 bases, with 5 bases left in between. The CDR3 is made up of 11 amino acids. Germline CDR1 reads SGHTA; CDR2 reads FQGNSA. The DNA of the CDR3 is TGTGCCAGCAGCTTACACCGCGAGCAGTACTTC. Translating it yields CASSLHREQYF.

For this clonotype: One junction end disagrees with the germline gene, perhaps due to a read error. The CDR3 reads CASSPSRSTEAFF. CDR3 nucleotides: TGCGCCAGCAGCCCGAGCAGGAGCACTGAAGCCTTCTTT. This rearrangement joins TRBV4-3 to TRBJ1-1; unclear D gene. Germline CDR1 reads LGHNA; CDR2 reads YSLEER. The CDR3 totals 13 residues.

The J gene is TRBJ2-7, the V gene TRBV15; D unclear. V lost 0 bases and J 4 bases, leaving 7 bases between the germline ends. The CDR3 covers 13 residues. Germline V CDR1 and CDR2: LNHNV, YYDKDF (reference sequence). CDR3 coding DNA: TGTGCCACCAGCAGAGATTTAGGATACGAGCAGTACTTC. Translated: CATSRDLGYEQYF.

V usage is TRBV6-1 and J usage is TRBJ1-2; D unresolved. Germline assignment: CDR1 MNHNS and CDR2 SASEGT. Trimming took 11 bases from V and 6 from J, leaving 22 bases between them. The CDR3 spans 14 residues. In DNA form, the CDR3 reads TGTGCCCTCAACCTCCGGGAGGACGGGGATGGCTACACCTTC. Translated: CALNLREDGDGYTF.

By share of the sample, this clonotype is medium-sized (0.01 to 0.1%). The chain links TRBV29-1 to TRBJ1-2; 8 nucleotides agree with TRBD1. Germline V lookup: CDR1 SQVTM, CDR2 ANQGSEA. The CDR3 totals 11 residues. The V and J ends lost 7 bases and 8 bases, in that order; junction bases with no gene match: 6. The CDR3 region is CSESTGVGYTF. CDR3 coding DNA: TGCAGCGAGTCGACAGGGGTCGGCTACACCTTC.

The chain couples TRBV6-5 to TRBJ1-5; D gene uncertain. From germline, CDR1 is MNHEY and CDR2 SVGAGI. Between the trimmed V and J ends, which lost 7 bases and 4 bases, there was a span of 14 bases. The CDR3 length is 14 residues. CDR3 sequence reads: CASKAPRLNQPQHF. The CDR3 DNA reads TGTGCCAGCAAGGCTCCTCGCCTAAATCAGCCCCAGCATTTT.

V gene TRBV7-2 combines with J gene TRBJ2-1; possible D gene TRBD1, 6 bases. The CDR3 runs 14 residues. From germline, CDR1 is SGHTA and CDR2 FQGNSA. V was clipped by 3 bases and J by 6 bases, with 12 bases between them. The CDR3 sequence is CASSLAAGANEQFF. DNA of the CDR3: TGTGCCAGCAGCTTGGCTGCAGGGGCCAATGAGCAGTTCTTC. Full variable domain (rest looked up from reference TRBV7-2 and TRBJ2-1): GAGVSQSPSNKVTEKGKDVELRCDPISGHTALYWYRQSLGQGLEFLIYFQGNSAPDKSGLPSDRFSAERTGGSVSTLTIQRTQQEDSAVYLCASSLAAGANEQFFGPGTRLTVL.

As concerns this clonotype: Germline is not matched at one junction end, which may reflect a read error. CDR3 DNA sequence: TGCGCCAGCAGCCCTAGCCGAAACACTAAAGCTTTCTTT. This translates into CASSPSRNTKAFF. J is TRBJ1-1 and V is TRBV4-3; D is unclear. The germline V gene encodes CDR1 LGHNA and CDR2 YSLEER. The CDR3 is 13 amino acids.

The DNA for the CDR3 is TGTGCCACCCCCTACCCGGCAGGGGCCGCGGGGCAGTACTTC. This encodes CATPYPAGAAGQYF. The rearrangement links TRBV24-1 to TRBJ2-7, with D possibly being TRBD1 (6 bases). The germline CDR1 and CDR2 sequences are KGHDR and SFDVKD. The CDR3 sequence is 14 residues long. The ends were cut back, 9 bases at V and 9 bases at J, with 23 bases in the middle.

This clonotype was seen only a few times. The V call is TRBV7-9, the J call TRBJ2-1, with 11 nucleotides matching TRBD2. The CDR3 runs 17 residues. V lost 5 bases, J lost 5 bases, and 11 bases stayed unmatched. Per germline, CDR1 SEHNR and CDR2 FQNEAQ (reference sequence). The CDR3 protein is CASSLRSGGALHNEQFF. In DNA form, the CDR3 reads TGTGCCAGCAGCCTCCGTAGCGGGGGGGCACTCCACAATGAGCAGTTCTTC.

J is TRBJ1-1 and V is TRBV6-1; TRBD1 agrees at 9 bases. This CDR3 spans 13 amino acids. Trimming cost V 6 bases and J 8 bases; bases outside gene matches: 7. Germline lookup yields CDR1 MNHNS and CDR2 SASEGT. The CDR3: CASSLQGAGEAFF. The CDR3 bases are TGTGCCAGCAGCTTACAGGGGGCGGGGGAAGCTTTCTTT.

The chain joins TRBV6-5 to TRBJ2-7; D remains unclear. Trimming took 4 bases from V and 4 from J, leaving 11 bases between them. Germline CDR1 reads MNHEY; CDR2 reads SVGAGI. This CDR3 is 13 amino acids long. CDR3 region: CASSSPGGYEQYF. The CDR3 region has the DNA TGTGCCAGCAGTTCACCGGGTGGGTACGAGCAGTACTTC.

This chain connects TRBV5-4 to TRBJ1-1, with D perhaps TRBD1 (5 bases). V gave up 0 bases and J gave up 1 base, with 7 bases separating them. CDR1 is SGHNT and CDR2 is YYREEE in the germline V gene (reference sequence). The CDR3 extends over 14 amino acids. In nucleotides, the CDR3 is TGTGCCAGCAGCTTGGGGGGGTCGAACACTGAAGCTTTCTTT. As protein: CASSLGGSNTEAFF. The full variable domain, its missing parts supplied by reference TRBV5-4 and TRBJ1-1, is ETGVTQSPTHLIKTRGQQVTLRCSSQSGHNTVSWYQQALGQGPQFIFQYYREEENGRGNFPPRFSGLQFPNYSSELNVNALELDDSALYLCASSLGGSNTEAFFGQGTRLTVV.

The chain links TRBV5-1 to TRBJ1-4; 8 nucleotides align to TRBD1. V was clipped by 1 base and J by 7 bases; unmatched bases: 12. The CDR3 runs to 17 residues. Per germline, CDR1 SGHRS and CDR2 YFSETQ. CDR3: CASSLTETGVGGEKLFF. The CDR3 DNA sequence: TGCGCCAGCAGCTTGACCGAGACAGGGGTGGGAGGTGAAAAACTGTTTTTT.

This sequence joins TRBV7-9 and TRBJ2-7; no definite D call. The V end lost 7 bases, the J end lost 0 bases, and 13 bases lay between the germline ends. CDR3 length equals 14 residues. CDR1 is SEHNR and CDR2 is FQNEAQ in the germline V gene (reference sequence). The CDR3 reads CASNPNSNSYEQYF. CDR3 DNA: TGTGCCAGCAACCCAAACTCCAACTCCTACGAGCAGTACTTC.

The chain has TRBV27 and TRBJ1-1; D perhaps matches TRBD1 (6 bases). Germline V lookup: CDR1 MNHEY, CDR2 SMNVEV (reference sequence). Between the trimmed V and J ends, which lost 5 bases and 5 bases, there was a span of 15 bases. CDR3 length: 14 amino acids. CDR3 sequence (DNA): TGTGCCAGCAGTCCCAGGGGTCTAGGGACTGAAGCTTTCTTT. The encoded protein is CASSPRGLGTEAFF.

In this sample, this clonotype turned up a few times. The genes are TRBV7-2 and TRBJ1-2, with 12 bases that match TRBD1. Germline CDR1 reads SGHTA; CDR2 reads FQGNSA. This CDR3 spans 18 amino acids. After removal of 4 bases from V and 8 bases from J, the junction contained 17 bases not matched to a gene. The CDR3 reads CASSSSDRPGQGARGYTF. The CDR3 coding sequence is TGTGCCAGCAGCTCCTCCGATCGCCCGGGACAGGGGGCGCGAGGCTACACCTTC.

The chain combines TRBV12-3 or TRBV12-4 with TRBJ1-5; weak D call: TRBD1 (5 bases). Trimming shortened V by 3 bases and J by 3 bases, and 15 bases separated the two germline ends. The CDR3 has 16 amino acids. The CDR3 coding sequence is TGTGCCAGCAGTTTCGGTGGGGGGGGGACCAATCAGCCCCAGCATTTT. Translation gives CASSFGGGGTNQPQHF.

This sequence joins TRBV19 and TRBJ2-7, with 11 nucleotides matching TRBD2. CDR1 and CDR2 (germline): LNHDA, SQIVND (reference sequence). The CDR3 has 15 amino acids. V lost 5 bases and J lost 3; bases outside the gene matches: 6. CDR3 in DNA: TGTGCCAGTAGTCCAATGACTAGCGGGGACTACGAGCAGTACTTC. Its protein is CASSPMTSGDYEQYF.

To note about this clonotype: The junction departs from germline at one end; a sequencing error may be responsible. The chain joins TRBV5-4 to TRBJ1-6, with a possible D match to TRBD1 (6 bases). Germline V gives CDR1 SGHNT, CDR2 YYREEE (reference sequence). This CDR3 is 15 amino acids long. In DNA form, the CDR3 reads TGTGCCAGCAGCTTGTCGAACAGGGTTGATTCACCCCTCCAATTT. Protein: CASSLSNRVDSPLQF.

This clonotype has a handful of counts. The chain carries TRBV6-6 and TRBJ2-7, with D possibly being TRBD1 or TRBD2 (5 bases each). Trimming removed 4 bases from V and 3 bases from J, with 10 bases in between. The CDR3 has 13 amino acids. Per germline, CDR1 MNHNY and CDR2 SVGAGI (reference sequence). The CDR3 here is CASSSGAYYEQYF. Here the CDR3 DNA reads TGTGCCAGCAGTTCCGGGGCATACTACGAGCAGTACTTC.

The chain employs TRBV5-1 and TRBJ2-2; D perhaps matches TRBD1 (5 bases). CDR1 SGHRS and CDR2 YFSETQ come from the germline V gene. The CDR3 is made up of 14 amino acids. Deletions cut 4 bases from V and 1 base from J, with 8 bases between. CDR3 nucleotides: TGCGCCAGCAGCCCGCAGGGGAACACCGGGGAGCTGTTTTTT. Translation gives CASSPQGNTGELFF. Filled out from reference TRBV5-1 and TRBJ2-2, the complete variable domain reads KAGVTQTPRYLIKTRGQQVTLSCSPISGHRSVSWYQQTPGQGLQFLFEYFSETQRNKGNFPGRFSGRQFSNSRSEMNVSTLELGDSALYLCASSPQGNTGELFFGEGSRLTVL.